This entry describes one TCR beta chain. Its antigen is unknown. This entry is derived from a study of T cell responses to AZD1222 COVID-19 vaccine. Measured with immunoSEQ multiplex PCR; TCRdb has only the in-frame clones, and not every one. The top ten hold around 2.5% of the sample, which has about 120,000 clones, roughly 87% seen once. CDR3 length equals 15 residues. The germline V gene has CDR1 SNHLY and CDR2 FYNNEI. V gave up 4 bases and J gave up 1 base, with 14 bases separating them. Study observations and caveats: CD4 TCRs covered the whole spike, strongest at regions 160-218 and 743-854. Spike-specific TCR breadth and depth grew following two AZD1222 doses. Among those given AZD1222, only six were seropositive at baseline. Nearly half of the spike-specific TCRs reportedly recognize variant regions that carry no mutations.

The starting material was peripheral blood, obtained 28 days after the second AZD1222 dose. The genes are TRBV2 and TRBJ2-7; TRBD1 or TRBD2 may be the D gene (6 bases each). The TCR was taken from an adult who received the AZD1222 COVID-19 vaccine. CDR3 sequence (DNA): TGTGCCAGCAGTGTAGGGGGAGGACTTTCCTACGAGCAGTACTTC. This gives the protein CASSVGGGLSYEQYF.